Detailed here is one T cell receptor beta chain. This clonotype was seen a few times. Its antigen remains unidentified. The record has no base qualities; no much larger clone is one base away. The data belong to a study of T cell repertoires in cytomegalovirus infection (dated by TCRdb to about 2019). At the level of the whole study: Donor HLA type was relevant to the analysis, because carriage of CMV infection together with the matching HLA type was indicated by public TCR beta signatures.

Beyond this particular receptor, the publication reports: The ex vivo response was dominated by HLA-C-restricted CMV-specific TCR beta clonotypes, and the single most frequent clonotype in two of eight donors was supplied by these HLA-C-restricted clonotypes. In both this cohort and an independent roughly 330-donor cohort, the cumulative frequency of public TCR beta family members distinguished carriers of CMV infection plus the relevant HLA type.

The sequencer listed for this sample is Illumina HiSeq 1500. TCRdb cleaned the public reads at Q25 with fastp, built clones with MiXCR and kept in-frame beta chains. Rows with one shared CDR3 protein collapse into an entry with the most common genes and DNA. In this sample the table shows fewer than 200,000 distinct CDR3 sequences, about 20% of which occur a single time. Jointly, the top ten make up approximately 2.9% of the sample. The germline V gene gives CDR1 as WSHSY and CDR2 as SAAADI. The CDR3 has 13 amino acids, counting the end cysteine and phenylalanine. The kept DNA is CDR3 alone, 39 bases in frame from the first base. At the junction V is shortened by 5 bases and J by 6 bases; bases outside the gene matches: 5.

This chain is built from TRBV10-2 and TRBJ2-7, with 9 bases matching TRBD1. The clonotype originates from a human donor in good health (CMV status not recorded). Some clones in this sample may be carry-over from other donors' samples. The material sequenced was PBMCs. CDR3 sequence: CASSRGQGLEQYF. The nucleotide sequence is TGCGCCAGCAGTCGGGGACAGGGACTCGAGCAGTACTTC.